This TCR beta chain was observed in a study of blood T cell repertoires in COVID-19. Individuals aged about 18 to 89 years were recruited from roughly 23 US areas. Cohort assignment relied on participant-reported clinical history. In Cohort 3, a recovered donor had either two negative PCRs, clearance, or symptom resolution. In the source study's methods: Scientists estimated how many nucleated cells there were by amplifying reference gene primers. The table came from immunoSEQ multiplex PCR; TCRdb's copy has only in-frame clones and leaves some out. D and trimming were read from the DNA, whereas the V and J calls and clone size are those reported in that table. The sample lists roughly 180,000 clones, about 83% seen once, with roughly 9.1% in the top ten. Material: PBMCs or T cells enriched from blood (not recorded which). The clonotype originates from a woman younger than 45 who had recovered from COVID-19.

The CDR3 protein is CASTGDQQTQYF. The CDR3 bases are TGCGCCAGCACAGGGGATCAGCAGACCCAGTACTTC. The genes are TRBV5-1 and TRBJ2-5; D is perhaps TRBD1 (6 bases). CDR1 SGHRS and CDR2 YFSETQ come from the germline V gene. The CDR3 covers 12 residues. The ends were cut back, 6 bases at V and 6 bases at J, with 12 bases in the middle. Full variable domain (rest looked up from reference TRBV5-1 and TRBJ2-5): KAGVTQTPRYLIKTRGQQVTLSCSPISGHRSVSWYQQTPGQGLQFLFEYFSETQRNKGNFPGRFSGRQFSNSRSEMNVSTLELGDSALYLCASTGDQQTQYFGPGTRLLVL.